This record concerns one TCR beta chain sequence. The sample originates from a study of blood T cell repertoires in COVID-19. Clones were read by immunoSEQ multiplex PCR, and TCRdb kept only the in-frame ones, dropping some. Among more than 250,000 clones listed, around 80% were seen once. The length of the CDR3 is 15 residues. V dropped 5 bases and J dropped 1; count of bases not matched to a gene: 2. From germline, CDR1 is WNHNN and CDR2 SYGVQD (reference sequence). V and J are TRBV10-1 and TRBJ2-1; 10 nucleotides match TRBD1. Sequencing used peripheral blood. This TCR was sampled from a woman between 45 and 65 years old with acute or convalescent COVID-19. CDR3 in amino acids: CASSKGQGSYNEQFF. CDR3 DNA: TGCGCCAGCAGTAAGGGACAGGGGTCCTACAATGAGCAGTTCTTC.